These 21 T cell receptor beta chains originate from one sample sequenced in a study of blood T cell repertoires in COVID-19. Clones were read by immunoSEQ multiplex PCR, and TCRdb kept only the in-frame ones, dropping some. Among 120,000 or so clones listed, roughly 88% were seen once. The sequenced sample was peripheral blood. Receptor source: a man aged 50-60 years with acute or convalescent COVID-19.

This clone was recorded once. V usage is TRBV6-5 and J usage is TRBJ2-1; D remains unclear. CDR3 length: 12 residues. V was clipped by 10 bases and J by 3 bases, with 10 bases between them. Germline-derived CDR1 and CDR2 are MNHEY and SVGAGI. Here the CDR3 reads CATVLNYNEQFF. For the CDR3, the DNA is TGTGCCACGGTCCTGAACTACAATGAGCAGTTCTTC.

This clone is a singleton in its sample. This chain joins TRBV19 and TRBJ2-3; 10 positions match TRBD2. The trim removed 8 bases at V and 4 bases at J, leaving 6 bases unmatched. The CDR3 has 14 amino acids. Germline CDR1 reads LNHDA; CDR2 reads SQIVND (reference sequence). As DNA, the CDR3 is TGTGCCAGTGACACTAGCGGGACGGCAGATACGCAGTATTTT. It codes for CASDTSGTADTQYF.

V usage is TRBV7-2 and J usage is TRBJ2-2; no reliable D call. V was clipped by 5 bases and J by 4 bases, with 11 bases between them. This CDR3 is 14 amino acids long. The V gene's germline CDR1 is SGHTA and CDR2 FQGNSA. The CDR3 bases are TGTGCCAGCAGCCTTAGAAGGAGCACCGGGGAGCTGTTTTTT. Translating it yields CASSLRRSTGELFF.

There are a few counts of this clone. CDR3 region: CASSPRTSSIYNEQFF. The CDR3 region has the DNA TGTGCCAGCTCACCACGTACTAGCAGCATCTACAATGAGCAGTTCTTC. The chain carries TRBV18 and TRBJ2-1, with TRBD2 as a possible D gene (6 bases). Germline V gene data show CDR1 as KGHSH and CDR2 as LQKENI. The ends were cut back, 1 base at V and 3 bases at J, with 13 bases in the middle. The CDR3 runs 16 residues. Combining the CDR3 with reference TRBV18 and TRBJ2-1 gives the whole variable domain NAGVMQNPRHLVRRRGQEARLRCSPMKGHSHVYWYRQLPEEGLKFMVYLQKENIIDESGMPKERFSAEFPKEGPSILRIQQVVRGDSAAYFCASSPRTSSIYNEQFFGPGTRLTVL.

The chain recombines TRBV11-2 with TRBJ1-1, with 7 bases fitting TRBD1. Germline CDR1 and CDR2: SGHAT and FQNNGV. V dropped 5 bases and J dropped 6; count of bases not matched to a gene: 12. The CDR3 extends over 15 amino acids. The CDR3 DNA is TGTGCCAGCAGCCCCGAGACAGGGTTGGTTCCTGAAGCTTTCTTT. Amino acids: CASSPETGLVPEAFF.

This sequence joins TRBV2 and TRBJ2-5; D may be TRBD1 (6 bases). CDR1 is SNHLY and CDR2 is FYNNEI in the germline V gene. CDR3 length: 15 residues. V lost 6 bases and J lost 2, with 16 bases in between. The CDR3 reads CASRGEDRKQETQYF. The CDR3 DNA sequence: TGTGCCAGCAGGGGAGAAGACAGGAAACAAGAGACCCAGTACTTC.

The chain has TRBV30 and TRBJ2-1; TRBD2 aligns across 7 bases. The CDR3 has 17 residues. Germline trimming cut 0 bases from V and 8 bases from J; bases unmatched to any gene: 16. CDR1 GTSNPN and CDR2 SVGIG come from the germline V gene (reference sequence). The DNA for the CDR3 is TGTGCCTGGAGTGTCTCAACCTGGAGCGGGACTTGGGATGAGCAGTTCTTC. This gives the protein CAWSVSTWSGTWDEQFF.

The CDR3 nucleotides read TGTGCCAGCAGGCCTAGCGGGAGGCGGGGCACAGATACGCAGTATTTT. This gives the protein CASRPSGRRGTDTQYF. The V and J genes are TRBV6-2 or TRBV6-3 and TRBJ2-3; 11 bases agree with TRBD2. With V trimmed by 6 bases and J by 1 base, 6 bases remained unmatched. Germline V gene data show CDR1 as MNHEY and CDR2 as SVGEGT. The CDR3 is 16 amino acids.

The chain joins TRBV10-3 to TRBJ1-1, with TRBD1 identical over 8 bases. The length of the CDR3 is 14 residues. V was pared by 10 bases and J by 1 base, with 8 bases of the junction left unmatched. The germline gives CDR1 ENHRY, CDR2 SYGVKD. The CDR3 DNA reads TGTGCCACCGACTTCGGACAGGGGAACACTGAAGCTTTCTTT. Protein: CATDFGQGNTEAFF.

V is TRBV6-2 or TRBV6-3 and J is TRBJ1-1, with TRBD1 as a possible D gene (5 bases). Per the germline V gene, CDR1 is MNHEY and CDR2 is SVGEGT. Trimming left V 0 bases short and J 7 bases short, with 18 bases between. CDR3 length: 16 amino acids. In DNA, the CDR3 is TGTGCCAGCAGTTACTCGGCCTGGATGGGGCAGGATGAAGCTTTCTTT. This sequence encodes CASSYSAWMGQDEAFF.

The CDR3 spells CASYRRGQETQYF. The CDR3 nucleotides are TGTGCCAGCTATAGGAGGGGTCAAGAGACCCAGTACTTC. The V and J genes are TRBV18 and TRBJ2-5, with a weak D call TRBD2 (6 bases). V was shortened by 7 bases and J by 2 bases, with 11 bases between the two germline ends. The CDR3 is made up of 13 amino acids. Germline CDR1 KGHSH, CDR2 LQKENI.

This sequence joins TRBV25-1 and TRBJ2-7, with 10 bases matching TRBD1. J gave up 6 bases and V 4 bases, and 15 bases lay outside the gene matches. Germline V gene sequence: CDR1 MGHDK, CDR2 SYGVNS. The CDR3 has 17 residues. CDR3 residues: CASSGEVFGDRGAEQYF. CDR3 nucleotide sequence: TGTGCCAGCAGTGGGGAAGTGTTTGGGGACAGGGGCGCCGAGCAGTACTTC.

V is TRBV6-5 and J is TRBJ1-2; D remains ambiguous. CDR3 length: 14 amino acids. The germline V gene has CDR1 MNHEY and CDR2 SVGAGI. V shed 9 bases and J shed 4 bases, with 18 bases lying between them. The CDR3 is CASWSPGPFYGYTF. CDR3 in DNA: TGTGCCAGTTGGTCTCCAGGCCCTTTCTATGGCTACACCTTC.

This chain uses TRBV5-1 with TRBJ1-1, with D unresolved. Germline-derived CDR1 and CDR2 are SGHRS and YFSETQ. The length of the CDR3 is 14 residues. V lost 0 bases to trimming and J lost 5 bases, with 11 bases between them. The CDR3 DNA follows: TGCGCCAGCAGCTTGGGAAATGCAGAAACTGAAGCTTTCTTT. It codes for CASSLGNAETEAFF. The whole variable domain, remainder taken from reference TRBV5-1 and TRBJ1-1, is KAGVTQTPRYLIKTRGQQVTLSCSPISGHRSVSWYQQTPGQGLQFLFEYFSETQRNKGNFPGRFSGRQFSNSRSEMNVSTLELGDSALYLCASSLGNAETEAFFGQGTRLTVV.

This chain links TRBV30 with TRBJ2-7, with D possibly matching TRBD1 (5 bases). V lost 4 bases to trimming and J lost 6 bases, with 10 bases between them. Germline lookup yields CDR1 GTSNPN and CDR2 SVGIG (reference sequence). The CDR3 sequence is 11 residues long. The CDR3 sequence is CAWTQRGEQYF. Written as DNA, the CDR3 is TGTGCCTGGACCCAAAGGGGCGAGCAGTACTTC.

The chain has TRBV27 and TRBJ2-1, with 14 bases identical to TRBD2. V gave up 0 bases and J gave up 0 bases; unmatched junction bases: 4. This CDR3 spans 19 amino acids. CDR1 MNHEY and CDR2 SMNVEV come from the germline V gene (reference sequence). The DNA of the CDR3 is TGTGCCAGCAGTTTATCCCCCGGACTAGCGGGGGGCTCCTACAATGAGCAGTTCTTC. It translates to CASSLSPGLAGGSYNEQFF.

The chain employs TRBV24-1 and TRBJ2-7; unclear D gene. V gave up 10 bases and J gave up 3 bases, with 3 bases separating them. From germline, CDR1 is KGHDR and CDR2 SFDVKD. The CDR3 spans 9 residues. CDR3 bases: TGTGCCACTAACTACGAGCAGTACTTC. Residues: CATNYEQYF.

V gene TRBV5-5 combines with J gene TRBJ1-4, with 9 nucleotides matching TRBD1. Germline CDR1 reads SGHKS; CDR2 reads YYEKEE (reference sequence). The ends lost 0 bases at V and 8 bases at J; junction bases unmatched: 8. The CDR3 spans 16 residues. CDR3 in amino acids: CASSLELTGGWEKLFF. The CDR3 DNA reads as TGTGCCAGCAGCTTGGAGTTGACAGGGGGTTGGGAAAAACTGTTTTTT.

This chain links TRBV6-2 or TRBV6-3 with TRBJ1-1; D not certain. Germline V gives CDR1 MNHEY, CDR2 SVGEGT. The CDR3 is 14 amino acids. Between the trimmed V and J ends, which lost 2 bases and 5 bases, there was a span of 12 bases. CDR3 residues: CASSYVGVGTEAFF. CDR3 nucleotide sequence: TGTGCCAGCAGTTACGTCGGGGTAGGGACTGAAGCTTTCTTT.

The CDR3: CASSMLAGGLVNTGELFF. In nucleotides, the CDR3 is TGTGCCAGTAGTATGCTAGCGGGAGGTTTGGTGAACACCGGGGAGCTGTTTTTT. This chain joins TRBV19 and TRBJ2-2, with 11 bases matching TRBD2. Looked up from germline, CDR1 is LNHDA and CDR2 is SQIVND (reference sequence). V trimming: 3 bases; J trimming: 1 base; junction bases outside the gene matches: 7. CDR3 length: 18 amino acids.

The rearrangement uses TRBV19 and TRBJ2-7; 13 positions agree with TRBD2. Germline loops: CDR1 LNHDA, CDR2 SQIVND (reference sequence). CDR3 size: 19 residues. V lost 3 bases to trimming and J lost 5 bases; unmatched junction nucleotides: 16. Here the CDR3 DNA reads TGTGCCAGTAGTATGGGGGTCGGACTAGCGGGAGTAACTGGTGACGAGCAGTACTTC. It codes for CASSMGVGLAGVTGDEQYF. Full variable domain (outside the CDR3, taken from reference TRBV19 and TRBJ2-7): DGGITQSPKYLFRKEGQNVTLSCEQNLNHDAMYWYRQDPGQGLRLIYYSQIVNDFQKGDIAEGYSVSREKKESFPLTVTSAQKNPTAFYLCASSMGVGLAGVTGDEQYFGPGTRLTVT.